This TCR beta chain stems from a study of T cells expressing NK-cell markers. Study results and caveats: The study found dominant NKG2C+ clonotypes at about 1.0-7.0% of CD8+ T cells in over 5 donors.

A word on this clonotype: The antigen remains unidentified.

TCRdb reprocessed the 5' RACE reads and reports one entry per CDR3 protein, with no DNA. In total, the table holds about 550,000 distinct CDR3 sequences. The CDR3 runs to 14 residues. Germline assignment: CDR1 DFQATT and CDR2 SNEGSKA (reference sequence). Input material: blood T cells: a sorted CD56 or NKG2C T cell subset, CD4+ or CD8+ T cells, or bulk PBMC T cells (not recorded which). The rearrangement joins TRBV20-1 to TRBJ2-2. This TCR was sampled from a man aged 18 to 30 in good health. The CDR3 protein is CSAEMDDYTGELFF.